The TCR beta chain described here comes from a study of blood T cell repertoires in COVID-19. Per the original data handling: Scientists estimated how many nucleated cells there were by amplifying reference gene primers. Generated by immunoSEQ multiplex PCR, the TCRdb table keeps only in-frame clones and is missing some. V, J and clone size are taken as reported in that table, and D and trimming were inferred from the DNA itself. The sample lists hundreds of thousands of clones, roughly 90% seen once, with around 10% in the top ten. CDR1 is MGHRA, CDR2 YSYEKL, per germline. There are 17 residues in the CDR3. The V end lost 0 bases, the J end lost 0 bases, and 14 bases lay between the germline ends.

The chain carries TRBV4-1 and TRBJ2-5; perhaps TRBD1 as D (5 bases). The source material was peripheral blood. This sequence was found in a woman in her 30s with COVID-19, enrolled during active disease. CDR3 amino acids: CASSQEFGAANQETQYF. The DNA for the CDR3 is TGCGCCAGCAGCCAAGAGTTTGGGGCGGCCAACCAAGAGACCCAGTACTTC.